The TCR beta chain under discussion was sequenced for a study of blood T cells in healthy people across ages. Study conclusions and caveats: Diversity estimated from one million T cells was considered an underestimate. The study found TCR beta diversity correlated strongly with naive T cell percentage. Observed TCR beta diversity per million T cells went down as age went up. This fall followed a roughly linear course with age.

For this clonotype: Its antigen is not identified.

Primers used in a second PCR of roughly 6 to 11 cycles were a sample-barcoded 5' primer and a J-beta primer mix. TCRdb re-analysed the 5' RACE reads in MiXCR, keeping a single row per CDR3 protein. Of some 1,800,000 distinct CDR3 sequences listed, about two fifths are singletons. CDR3 size: 14 residues. Trimming pared 4 bases from V and 4 bases from J, leaving 13 bases between. Germline lookup yields CDR1 SNHLY and CDR2 FYNNEI. The specimen was blood. This rearrangement joins TRBV2 to TRBJ1-2, with unresolved D. The sequence derives from a human donor in good health. The CDR3 spells CASSGSVRFYGYTF. CDR3 DNA sequence: TGTGCCAGCAGTGGATCGGTGCGGTTCTATGGCTACACCTTC.